This TCR beta chain was captured by sequencing in a study of beta chain features in type 1 diabetes. Study-level points and caveats: For Type 1 diabetes patients, all four CD4+ subsets carried TCRB CDR3s that were moderately but significantly shorter.

A note on this clone: No antigen is known for it.

The CDR3 is 15 residues long. Per the germline V gene, CDR1 is SEHNR and CDR2 is FQNEAQ (reference sequence). The V end lost 1 base, the J end lost 0 bases, and 10 bases lay between the germline ends. CD45RO/CCR7/CD25/CD127/CD95/CD27 sorting isolated CD4+ naive, central memory, regulatory and stem cell-like memory cells. Every bit of the isolated RNA underwent reverse transcription, so sequencing read expressed TCRB transcripts. Profiled with immunoSEQ multiplex PCR; TCRdb holds only in-frame clones, not every one. In the table there are a few hundred thousand clones, 9.6% of which are singletons. The TCR comes from a man aged 25-45 years with type 1 diabetes. The chain recombines TRBV7-9 with TRBJ2-7; a weak D match, TRBD1 (6 bases). Sequencing input: central memory CD4+ T cells from blood. The CDR3 region is CASSLERGSSYEQYF. The CDR3 DNA sequence: TGTGCCAGCAGCTTAGAGAGGGGGAGCTCCTACGAGCAGTACTTC.